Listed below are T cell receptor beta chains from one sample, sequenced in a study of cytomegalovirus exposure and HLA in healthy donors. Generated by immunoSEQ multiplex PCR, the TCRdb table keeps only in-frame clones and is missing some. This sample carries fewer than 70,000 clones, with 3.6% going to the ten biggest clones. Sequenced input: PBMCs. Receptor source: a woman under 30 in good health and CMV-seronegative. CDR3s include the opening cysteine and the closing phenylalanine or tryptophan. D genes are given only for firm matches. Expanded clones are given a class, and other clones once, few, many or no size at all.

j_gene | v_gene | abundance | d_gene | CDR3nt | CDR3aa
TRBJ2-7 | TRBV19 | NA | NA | TGTGCCAGTAGTATAAGGCAGGACAGAAACTACGAGCAGTACTTC | CASSIRQDRNYEQYF
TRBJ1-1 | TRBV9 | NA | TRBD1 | TGTGCCAGCAGCCCCAGACAGGGACCCGATGGGAAGGATTTCTTT | CASSPRQGPDGKDFF
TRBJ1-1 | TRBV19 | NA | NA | TGTGCCAGTAGTCGACTAGTAGGGGCCAGAAACACTGAAGCTTTCTTT | CASSRLVGARNTEAFF
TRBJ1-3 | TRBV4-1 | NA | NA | TGCGCCAGCAGCCATCGATCAGGGGCTGGAAACACCATATATTTT | CASSHRSGAGNTIYF
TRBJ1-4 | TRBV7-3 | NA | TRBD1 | TGTGCCAGCAGAACAGGGGTCGGATCTAATGAAAAACTGTTTTTT | CASRTGVGSNEKLFF
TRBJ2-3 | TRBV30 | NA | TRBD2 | TGTGCCTGGAGTCCTAGCGGGGGCCCCACAGATACGCAGTATTTT | CAWSPSGGPTDTQYF
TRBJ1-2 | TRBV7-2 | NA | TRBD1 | TGTGCCAGCAGCCGCAGTGGACAGGGCGGTTATGGCTACACCTTC | CASSRSGQGGYGYTF
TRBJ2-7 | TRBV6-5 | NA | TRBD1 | TGTGCCAGCAGTGACGACAGGGGGTCCTACGAGCAGTACTTC | CASSDDRGSYEQYF
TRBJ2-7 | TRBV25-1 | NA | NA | TGTGCCAGCAGTGAACTACAGGGTGCCTACGAGCAGTACTTC | CASSELQGAYEQYF
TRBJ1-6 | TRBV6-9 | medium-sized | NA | TGTGCCAGCAGTTATTCCTCCTCACCCCTCCACTTT | CASSYSSSPLHF
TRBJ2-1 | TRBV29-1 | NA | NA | TGCCTAGCGGACAGTGGATCCTACAATGAGCAGTTCTTC | CLADSGSYNEQFF
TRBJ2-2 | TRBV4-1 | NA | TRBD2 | TGCGCCAGCAGACGAGCGGGGGGGACCGGGGAGCTGTTTTTT | CASRRAGGTGELFF
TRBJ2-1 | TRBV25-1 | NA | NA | TGTGCCAGCAGTGAAGGGAAAGCGGGTGAGCAGTTCTTC | CASSEGKAGEQFF
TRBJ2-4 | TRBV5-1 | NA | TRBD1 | TGCGCCAGCAAAAAGGGGGACAGGATTGCCAAAAACATTCAGTACTTC | CASKKGDRIAKNIQYF
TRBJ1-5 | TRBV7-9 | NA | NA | TGTGCCAGCAGCTCCTCGGGGGGCAATCAGCCCCAGCATTTT | CASSSSGGNQPQHF
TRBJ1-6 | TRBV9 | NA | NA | TGTGCCAGCAGCACCGCAGGGGATTCACCCCTCCACTTT | CASSTAGDSPLHF
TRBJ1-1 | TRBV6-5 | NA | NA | TGTGCCAGCAGATACGATGACAAAGGGAACACTGAAGCTTTCTTT | CASRYDDKGNTEAFF
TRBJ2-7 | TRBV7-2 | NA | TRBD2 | TGTGCCACCCTAGCGGGAGGTTCCAACGAGCAGTACTTC | CATLAGGSNEQYF
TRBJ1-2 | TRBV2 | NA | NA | TGTGCCAGCAGTGTCGGGGGGAACTATGGCTACACCTTC | CASSVGGNYGYTF
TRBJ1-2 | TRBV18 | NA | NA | TGTGCCAGCTCCCTGAGCGGGCAGGTGCACTCTAACTATGGCTACACCTTC | CASSLSGQVHSNYGYTF
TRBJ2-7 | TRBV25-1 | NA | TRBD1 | TGTGCCAGCAGTGGGCTCCGGGACAGGGGGAGCGAGCAGTACTTC | CASSGLRDRGSEQYF
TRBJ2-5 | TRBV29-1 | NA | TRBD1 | TGCAGCGTTTCCGGGACAGGGGCCGAGACCCAGTACTTC | CSVSGTGAETQYF
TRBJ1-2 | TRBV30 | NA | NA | TGTGCCTGGAGTGACGAGGTAGGAGTCCATGGCTACACCTTC | CAWSDEVGVHGYTF
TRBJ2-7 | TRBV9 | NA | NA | TGTGCCAGCAGCCCGTGGGACGCGGGGTACGAGCAGTACTTC | CASSPWDAGYEQYF
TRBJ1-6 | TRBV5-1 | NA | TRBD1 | TGCGCCAGCAGCCAAGGACAGGGGGGTAATTCACCCCTCCACTTT | CASSQGQGGNSPLHF
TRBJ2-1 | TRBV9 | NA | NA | TGTGCCAGCGAAGGAGGCGGATATCAGGAGCAGTTCTTC | CASEGGGYQEQFF
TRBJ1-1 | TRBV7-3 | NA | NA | TGTGCCAGCAGCTCCGGGATGAACACTGAAGCTTTCTTT | CASSSGMNTEAFF
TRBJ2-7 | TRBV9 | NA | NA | TGTGCCAGCAGCGCATCCGGGACAACCCCCTACGAGCAGTACTTC | CASSASGTTPYEQYF
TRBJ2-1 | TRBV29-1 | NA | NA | TGCAGCGCGTTGGACTACCCAAATCACAATGAGCAGTTCTTC | CSALDYPNHNEQFF
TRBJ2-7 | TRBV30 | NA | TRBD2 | TGTGCCTGGAGTGCGGGGGGTAGCGCCTACGAGCAGTACTTC | CAWSAGGSAYEQYF
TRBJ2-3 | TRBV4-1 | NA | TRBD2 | TGCGCCAGCAGCCAGGAACTTAGTCTAGCGGGGGCTAACACAGATACGCAGTATTTT | CASSQELSLAGANTDTQYF
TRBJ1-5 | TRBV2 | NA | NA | TGTGCCAGCAGTGAGGGTGACAGGTACTGGGGCAATCAGCCCCAGCATTTT | CASSEGDRYWGNQPQHF
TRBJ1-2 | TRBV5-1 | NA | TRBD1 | TGCGCCAGCAGCCAAACTGCCCCAGGGGGCTCTGGCTACACCTTC | CASSQTAPGGSGYTF
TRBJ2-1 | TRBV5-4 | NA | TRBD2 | TGTGCCAGCGGGACTAGCCCAAGCTCCTACAATGAGCAGTTCTTC | CASGTSPSSYNEQFF
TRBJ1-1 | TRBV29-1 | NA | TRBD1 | TGCAGCACGTACAGGGGGGGGAACACTGAAGCTTTCTTT | CSTYRGGNTEAFF
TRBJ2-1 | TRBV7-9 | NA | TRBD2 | TGTGCCAGCAGCCCCCAACGGGGGGGGAATGAGCAGTTCTTC | CASSPQRGGNEQFF
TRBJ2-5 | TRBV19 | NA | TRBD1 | TGTGCCAGTAGTTCCGGGACAGGGGCAGAGACCCAGTACTTC | CASSSGTGAETQYF
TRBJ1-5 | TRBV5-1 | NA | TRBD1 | TGCGCCAGCAGCTTGGGACAGGGCGGCCCCAATCAGCCCCAGCATTTT | CASSLGQGGPNQPQHF
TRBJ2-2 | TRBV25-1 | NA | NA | TGTGCCAGCAGTGCCAGGGAAACCGGGGAGCTGTTTTTT | CASSARETGELFF
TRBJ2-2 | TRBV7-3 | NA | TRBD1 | TGTGCCAGCAGCCCGTTCAGGGACAGAGGGGTCGGGGAGCTGTTTTTT | CASSPFRDRGVGELFF
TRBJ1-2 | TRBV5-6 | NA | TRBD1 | TGTGCCAGCAGCTTGGGGGACAGGGTTCTTGACTACACCTTC | CASSLGDRVLDYTF